Shown below are 15 T cell receptor beta chains from a single sample sequenced in a study of shared clonotypes between healthy human individuals. The protocol was immunoSEQ multiplex PCR, while the TCRdb copy is restricted to in-frame clones and leaves out a portion. The sample has more than 1.2 million clones; just under 99% are singletons. Sample: naive CD4+ T cells sorted from blood. The subset was: CD45RA+ positively selected. All receptors come from a man aged 25-45 years in good health.

This clone was seen only once. The chain recombines TRBV4-1 with TRBJ2-7; D is perhaps TRBD2 (6 bases). The CDR3 extends over 14 amino acids. Germline CDR1 reads MGHRA; CDR2 reads YSYEKL. V dropped 5 bases and J dropped 0 bases, with 11 bases sitting between them. The DNA of the CDR3 is TGCGCCAGCAGCGAAGTCGGGAGCTCCTACGAGCAGTACTTC. This gives the protein CASSEVGSSYEQYF.

The chain uses TRBV10-3 and TRBJ2-7; D assignment may be TRBD1 or TRBD2 (7 bases each). The germline V and J ends were trimmed by 6 bases and 3 bases, with 18 bases remaining between them. Per germline, CDR1 ENHRY and CDR2 SYGVKD. This CDR3 has 15 residues. CDR3 in amino acids: CAIRGSPGGDYEQYF. The CDR3 DNA sequence: TGTGCCATCAGGGGGAGCCCAGGGGGGGACTACGAGCAGTACTTC.

In DNA, the CDR3 is TGTGCCAGCAGTAAAAGGGACAGGTCTGGGGCCAACGTCCTGACTTTC. The encoded protein is CASSKRDRSGANVLTF. The chain uses TRBV27 and TRBJ2-6, with 8 bases lining up with TRBD1. Germline V lookup: CDR1 MNHEY, CDR2 SMNVEV (reference sequence). The CDR3 extends over 16 amino acids. J gave up 1 base and V 5 bases, and 4 bases lay outside the gene matches. Variable domain in full (rest from reference TRBV27 and TRBJ2-6): EAQVTQNPRYLITVTGKKLTVTCSQNMNHEYMSWYRQDPGLGLRQIYYSMNVEVTDKGDVPEGYKVSRKEKRNFPLILESPSPNQTSLYFCASSKRDRSGANVLTFGAGSRLTVL.

The chain employs TRBV5-1 and TRBJ2-5; D assignment may be TRBD1 or TRBD2 (5 bases each). V was trimmed by 0 bases and J by 1 base, leaving 13 bases between them. This CDR3 spans 16 amino acids. Germline lookup yields CDR1 SGHRS and CDR2 YFSETQ. CDR3 residues: CASSLEPAGSQETQYF. CDR3 sequence (DNA): TGCGCCAGCAGCTTGGAACCTGCAGGGAGCCAAGAGACCCAGTACTTC. Full variable domain (remainder filled in from reference TRBV5-1 and TRBJ2-5): KAGVTQTPRYLIKTRGQQVTLSCSPISGHRSVSWYQQTPGQGLQFLFEYFSETQRNKGNFPGRFSGRQFSNSRSEMNVSTLELGDSALYLCASSLEPAGSQETQYFGPGTRLLVL.

As concerns this clone: The same CDR3 can be traced to other DNA sequences in this sample. The V and J genes are TRBV5-1 and TRBJ1-5; D is undetermined. Germline V gives CDR1 SGHRS, CDR2 YFSETQ. V lost 0 bases, J lost 1 base, and 8 bases lay in between. The CDR3 is made up of 15 amino acids. This CDR3 reads CASSLGGGSNQPQHF. In DNA form, the CDR3 reads TGCGCCAGCAGCTTGGGAGGCGGGAGCAATCAGCCCCAGCATTTT. Together with reference TRBV5-1 and TRBJ1-5, the CDR3 gives the full variable domain: KAGVTQTPRYLIKTRGQQVTLSCSPISGHRSVSWYQQTPGQGLQFLFEYFSETQRNKGNFPGRFSGRQFSNSRSEMNVSTLELGDSALYLCASSLGGGSNQPQHFGDGTRLSIL.

The chain links TRBV30 to TRBJ1-4; TRBD1 is a possible D gene (6 bases). The CDR3 has 14 amino acids. Germline V gene data show CDR1 as GTSNPN and CDR2 as SVGIG (reference sequence). Trimming shortened V by 2 bases and J by 7 bases, and 14 bases separated the two germline ends. The CDR3, as DNA: TGTGCCTGGAGTAACGGACAGCCGGGTGAAAAACTGTTTTTT. It translates to CAWSNGQPGEKLFF.

This rearrangement joins TRBV30 to TRBJ1-2; perhaps TRBD1 as D (5 bases). CDR1 is GTSNPN and CDR2 is SVGIG in the germline V gene (reference sequence). CDR3 size: 17 residues. V lost 2 bases, J lost 5 bases, and 24 bases lay in between. The CDR3 coding sequence is TGTGCCTGGAGTAACCACCTCCAGGGCGGGGTAGGGTATGGCTACACCTTC. Translated, it gives CAWSNHLQGGVGYGYTF.

This clone has only one observation. The chain employs TRBV6-4 and TRBJ2-5; 10 bases match TRBD1. The CDR3 has 13 amino acids. V trimming: 6 bases; J trimming: 8 bases; junction bases outside the gene matches: 6. In germline, CDR1 is MRHNA, CDR2 SNTAGT. The CDR3 DNA sequence: TGTGCCAGCAGCAGGACAGGGGGGGAAACCCAGTACTTC. This translates into CASSRTGGETQYF.

The chain recombines TRBV7-2 with TRBJ2-3, with 10 bases identical to TRBD2. The length of the CDR3 is 14 residues. The J segment lost 6 bases and the V segment lost 5 bases, leaving 5 bases of the junction unmatched. Germline V CDR1 and CDR2: SGHTA, FQGNSA. The CDR3 sequence: CASSASGRSDTQYF. The CDR3 bases are TGTGCCAGCAGCGCTAGCGGGAGAAGCGATACGCAGTATTTT. The full variable domain, completed using reference TRBV7-2 and TRBJ2-3, is GAGVSQSPSNKVTEKGKDVELRCDPISGHTALYWYRQSLGQGLEFLIYFQGNSAPDKSGLPSDRFSAERTGGSVSTLTIQRTQQEDSAVYLCASSASGRSDTQYFGPGTRLTVL.

V and J are TRBV10-3 and TRBJ2-7, with D perhaps matching TRBD1 or TRBD2 (7 bases each). CDR1 and CDR2 from the germline V gene are ENHRY and SYGVKD. V was pared by 7 bases and J by 6 bases, with 37 bases between. The CDR3 consists of 20 residues. The CDR3 nucleotides are TGTGCCATCACTCCTGGAGGCCCGGGGACAGAGCGGGACAGCCCGCTCGAGCAGTACTTC. This gives the protein CAITPGGPGTERDSPLEQYF.

The chain employs TRBV27 and TRBJ2-3; D possibly corresponds to TRBD2 (5 bases). With 3 bases removed from V and 0 bases from J, the gap between germline ends came to 25 bases. The CDR3 spans 20 residues. Germline assignment: CDR1 MNHEY and CDR2 SMNVEV (reference sequence). The CDR3 DNA reads TGTGCCAGCAGTTTCCCTAAAGGACTGCTAATTGTCTCTAGCACAGATACGCAGTATTTT. The encoded protein is CASSFPKGLLIVSSTDTQYF.

This rearrangement joins TRBV18 to TRBJ2-7; 7 bases match TRBD2. CDR3 length: 12 residues. Per germline, CDR1 KGHSH and CDR2 LQKENI. Trimming took 6 bases from V and 3 from J; bases not matched to a gene: 2. CDR3 residues: CASSGGIYEQYF. For the CDR3, the DNA is TGTGCCAGCTCGGGAGGGATCTACGAGCAGTACTTC.

The chain couples TRBV11-3 to TRBJ2-1; D might be TRBD2 (8 bases). The CDR3 extends over 19 amino acids. CDR1 SGHNT and CDR2 YENEEA come from the germline V gene. The V gene lost 0 bases and the J gene lost 9 bases, with 27 bases spanning the gap. The CDR3 nucleotides read TGTGCCAGCAGCTTAGATCTGTTTGGTGGGACTAGGGGGCATGTTGAGCAGTTCTTC. Translation gives CASSLDLFGGTRGHVEQFF.

The chain employs TRBV28 and TRBJ2-5, with D unresolved. Germline CDR1 is MDHEN and CDR2 is SYDVKM. V was clipped by 3 bases and J by 5 bases, with 13 bases between them. The CDR3 is made up of 14 amino acids. This chain's CDR3 is CASSFYRPEETQYF. CDR3 sequence (DNA): TGTGCCAGCAGTTTTTACCGACCGGAGGAGACCCAGTACTTC.

This sequence joins TRBV18 and TRBJ2-3; 11 positions match TRBD1. CDR1 and CDR2 (germline): KGHSH, LQKENI. This CDR3 is built from 14 residues. Germline trimming cut 6 bases from V and 4 bases from J; bases unmatched to any gene: 3. CDR3 residues: CASSGQGAADTQYF. The CDR3, as DNA: TGTGCCAGCTCCGGACAGGGGGCTGCAGATACGCAGTATTTT. Complete variable domain (other parts from reference TRBV18 and TRBJ2-3): NAGVMQNPRHLVRRRGQEARLRCSPMKGHSHVYWYRQLPEEGLKFMVYLQKENIIDESGMPKERFSAEFPKEGPSILRIQQVVRGDSAAYFCASSGQGAADTQYFGPGTRLTVL.